The 27 T cell receptor beta chains listed next were all sequenced from one sample in a study of T cell clones after liver transplantation. Generated by immunoSEQ multiplex PCR, the TCRdb table keeps only in-frame clones and is missing some. The sample has tens of thousands of clones; approximately 87% are singletons. The sample in question was CD4+ T cells from blood, obtained at the 22-month timepoint. The receptors were gathered from a human patient who received a liver transplant. Some T cells may be provided by the graft donor.

The gene calls are TRBV7-8 and TRBJ1-1, with D unresolved. There are 14 residues in the CDR3. CDR1 is SGHVS, CDR2 FQNEAQ, per germline. Trimming removed 4 bases from V and 5 bases from J, with 14 bases in between. Here the CDR3 DNA reads TGTGCCAGCAGCTCAGTGGGGTTTTCTACTGAAGCTTTCTTT. Translating it yields CASSSVGFSTEAFF.

This clone showed up just once. The gene calls are TRBV19 and TRBJ2-7; a possible D gene is TRBD1 (6 bases). Germline V gene lookup returns CDR1 LNHDA and CDR2 SQIVND (reference sequence). The CDR3 has 14 amino acids. Trimming stripped 4 bases from V and 1 base from J, with 11 bases between. CDR3 protein: CASSKRQVSYEQYF. Written as DNA, the CDR3 is TGTGCCAGTAGTAAAAGACAGGTTTCCTACGAGCAGTACTTC.

The rearrangement links TRBV28 to TRBJ2-5, with TRBD2 matching over 13 bases. Germline loops: CDR1 MDHEN, CDR2 SYDVKM. This CDR3 has 16 amino acids. The trim removed 5 bases at V and 4 bases at J, leaving 7 bases unmatched. The CDR3 DNA reads TGTGCCAGCAGTAGAAAACTAGCGGGAGGGAGAGAGACCCAGTACTTC. It is translated as CASSRKLAGGRETQYF.

The V call is TRBV27, the J call TRBJ2-7; tentative D call: TRBD2 (5 bases). V lost 4 bases and J lost 5, with 15 bases in between. Germline CDR1 and CDR2: MNHEY and SMNVEV (reference sequence). CDR3 length: 14 amino acids. The CDR3 sequence: CASSYTGKRNEQYF. The CDR3 DNA reads as TGTGCCAGCAGTTATACCGGGAAGCGAAACGAGCAGTACTTC.

The chain has TRBV5-8 and TRBJ2-4; D may be TRBD1 (6 bases). The V gene's germline CDR1 is SGHTS and CDR2 YDEGEE. The CDR3 totals 14 residues. The V end was cut by 1 base, the J end by 6 bases, with 11 bases between. In DNA form, the CDR3 reads TGTGCCAGCAGCTTGTACAGGGAAAGAAACATTCAGTACTTC. Its protein is CASSLYRERNIQYF.

The chain is built from TRBV7-2 and TRBJ1-3; D remains ambiguous. Germline V gene lookup returns CDR1 SGHTA and CDR2 FQGNSA. Trimming pared 2 bases from V and 0 bases from J, leaving 8 bases between. The CDR3 is made up of 15 amino acids. The CDR3 loop is CASSLKHYSGNTIYF. Written as DNA, the CDR3 is TGTGCCAGCAGCTTAAAGCACTACTCTGGAAACACCATATATTTT.

The chain is built from TRBV5-8 and TRBJ2-3; 11 nucleotides align to TRBD1. With 3 bases clipped from V and 5 bases from J, the junction kept 5 bases outside the gene matches. The CDR3 length is 15 residues. Germline V gene data show CDR1 as SGHTS and CDR2 as YDEGEE. CDR3 in DNA: TGTGCCAGCAGCTCCCCGGACAGGGGGCGAGATACGCAGTATTTT. This encodes CASSSPDRGRDTQYF.

V and J are TRBV6-6 and TRBJ2-7; no clear D. Germline CDR1 and CDR2: MNHNY and SVGAGI (reference sequence). The V end was cut by 0 bases, the J end by 2 bases, with 8 bases between. This CDR3 region has 14 residues. The CDR3 loop reads CASSYSWGPYEQYF. The CDR3 DNA is TGTGCCAGCAGTTACTCGTGGGGTCCCTACGAGCAGTACTTC.

This clone was recorded a few times. The V gene is TRBV7-2, the J gene TRBJ2-4, with D possibly TRBD1 on 5 matching bases. With 1 base removed from V and 7 bases from J, the gap between germline ends came to 11 bases. From germline, CDR1 is SGHTA and CDR2 FQGNSA. The CDR3 length is 14 residues. In DNA, the CDR3 is TGTGCCAGCAGCTTAGGACAGCCAGGGAACATTCAGTACTTC. It encodes CASSLGQPGNIQYF.

V gene TRBV19 combines with J gene TRBJ2-1, with a tentative D call TRBD2 (6 bases). In germline, CDR1 is LNHDA, CDR2 SQIVND (reference sequence). CDR3 length equals 15 residues. V was clipped by 7 bases and J by 5 bases, with 18 bases between them. The CDR3 loop reads CASTLTGVSHNEQFF. CDR3 DNA sequence: TGTGCCAGTACCCTTACGGGAGTGTCCCACAATGAGCAGTTCTTC.

The chain combines TRBV5-1 with TRBJ2-1, with 7 bases matching TRBD2. The CDR3 has 15 amino acids. The germline gives CDR1 SGHRS, CDR2 YFSETQ. The trim removed 0 bases at V and 5 bases at J, leaving 5 bases unmatched. As DNA, the CDR3 is TGCGCCAGCAGCTTGGACGGGGGGTATCACAATGAGCAGTTCTTC. This translates into CASSLDGGYHNEQFF.

This sequence joins TRBV11-2 and TRBJ2-5, with D uncertain. Germline V gene lookup returns CDR1 SGHAT and CDR2 FQNNGV. V lost 5 bases to trimming and J lost 2 bases, with 9 bases between them. The CDR3 length is 13 residues. The CDR3 coding sequence is TGTGCCAGCAGCGCAACATCACAAGAGACCCAGTACTTC. This gives the protein CASSATSQETQYF.

The chain carries TRBV27 and TRBJ1-5, with D uncertain. Germline V gene lookup returns CDR1 MNHEY and CDR2 SMNVEV (reference sequence). The CDR3 loop spans 14 amino acids. Trimming shortened V by 3 bases and J by 1 base, and 7 bases separated the two germline ends. The CDR3 coding sequence is TGTGCCAGCAGTTTGCCTCCGAGCAATCAGCCCCAGCATTTT. Translating it yields CASSLPPSNQPQHF.

This clone was counted between two and nine times. The chain's CDR3 is CASSFQGSNEQFF. DNA for the CDR3: TGCGCCAGCAGCTTCCAGGGCAGTAATGAGCAGTTCTTC. The chain employs TRBV5-1 and TRBJ2-1, with D tentatively TRBD1 (5 bases). Trimming took 2 bases from V and 7 from J, leaving 10 bases between them. The CDR3 is made up of 13 amino acids. Germline V gene sequence: CDR1 SGHRS, CDR2 YFSETQ. Full variable domain (rest looked up from reference TRBV5-1 and TRBJ2-1): KAGVTQTPRYLIKTRGQQVTLSCSPISGHRSVSWYQQTPGQGLQFLFEYFSETQRNKGNFPGRFSGRQFSNSRSEMNVSTLELGDSALYLCASSFQGSNEQFFGPGTRLTVL.

CDR3 region: CASSYGYSNQPQHF. The CDR3 DNA reads TGTGCCAGCAGTTACGGTTATAGCAATCAGCCCCAGCATTTT. The rearrangement links TRBV6-6 to TRBJ1-5, with no clear D. Trimming took 2 bases from V and 0 from J, leaving 5 bases between them. Germline V lookup: CDR1 MNHNY, CDR2 SVGAGI (reference sequence). The CDR3 sequence is 14 residues long.

As to this clone: This sample includes further DNA sequences coding for the same CDR3. The genes are TRBV28 and TRBJ1-3, with D tentatively TRBD1 (5 bases). The germline V and J ends were trimmed by 6 bases and 1 base, with 10 bases remaining between them. The germline V gene has CDR1 MDHEN and CDR2 SYDVKM. CDR3 length equals 14 residues. The CDR3 region is CASSPEGSGNTIYF. The CDR3 DNA reads TGTGCCAGCAGCCCTGAGGGGTCTGGAAACACCATATATTTT.

This chain connects TRBV5-5 to TRBJ2-7; D may be TRBD2 (6 bases). The CDR3 sequence is 13 residues long. Trimming stripped 5 bases from V and 2 bases from J, with 11 bases between. Germline CDR1 is SGHKS and CDR2 is YYEKEE (reference sequence). CDR3 loop: CASSWGRTYEQYF. As DNA, the CDR3 is TGTGCCAGCAGTTGGGGGAGGACCTACGAGCAGTACTTC.

The chain links TRBV18 to TRBJ2-4; D ambiguous. V shed 0 bases and J shed 0 bases, with 15 bases lying between them. The CDR3 sequence is 18 residues long. CDR1 KGHSH and CDR2 LQKENI come from the germline V gene. The CDR3 nucleotides read TGTGCCAGCTCACCACCTCTTGGTACTCAGGTAGCCAAAAACATTCAGTACTTC. Amino acid sequence: CASSPPLGTQVAKNIQYF.

CDR3 protein: CAIQREGGSYEQYF. The CDR3 DNA sequence: TGTGCCATTCAGCGGGAGGGAGGCTCCTACGAGCAGTACTTC. The chain combines TRBV28 with TRBJ2-7; 10 positions match TRBD2. This CDR3 region has 14 residues. The germline V gene encodes CDR1 MDHEN and CDR2 SYDVKM. V was clipped by 10 bases and J by 0 bases; unmatched bases: 6.

This clone is a singleton in its sample. The rearrangement uses TRBV9 and TRBJ1-6; TRBD1 matches at 9 bases. V lost 0 bases to trimming and J lost 8 bases; unmatched junction nucleotides: 3. Germline CDR1 reads SGDLS; CDR2 reads YYNGEE. This CDR3 has 15 residues. The CDR3 nucleotides are TGTGCCAGCAGCGTAGGTGGACAGGGGTATTCACCCCTCCACTTT. Its protein is CASSVGGQGYSPLHF.

The chain uses TRBV4-1 and TRBJ2-1, with 8 bases matching TRBD2. The germline CDR1 and CDR2 sequences are MGHRA and YSYEKL. V gave up 4 bases and J gave up 4 bases; unmatched junction bases: 9. This CDR3 region has 16 residues. DNA for the CDR3: TGCGCCAGCAGCCTCCAGCCCGGGGGGGAGTACAATGAGCAGTTCTTC. It translates to CASSLQPGGEYNEQFF.

The rearrangement uses TRBV9 and TRBJ1-6, with TRBD1 matching 9 bases. Per germline, CDR1 SGDLS and CDR2 YYNGEE. The CDR3 extends over 17 amino acids. The trim removed 0 bases at V and 5 bases at J, leaving 6 bases unmatched. CDR3 protein: CASSVGARTGDNSPLHF. The CDR3 DNA is TGTGCCAGCAGCGTAGGAGCTCGGACAGGGGATAATTCACCCCTCCACTTT.

The chain links TRBV27 to TRBJ1-6; D gene unclear. V dropped 5 bases and J dropped 10 bases, with 15 bases sitting between them. This CDR3 comprises 14 residues. Germline CDR1 is MNHEY and CDR2 is SMNVEV (reference sequence). The CDR3 nucleotides read TGTGCCAGCAGTCCCCCCGAGGGAGGGTCACCCCTCCACTTT. The encoded protein is CASSPPEGGSPLHF.

The rearrangement links TRBV7-2 to TRBJ1-3, with unresolved D. Germline values: CDR1 SGHTA, CDR2 FQGNSA. This CDR3 has 17 amino acids. Trimming took off 4 bases at V and 3 bases at J, with 19 bases between the two ends. CDR3: CASSSLGSSDYGNTIYF. In DNA form, the CDR3 reads TGTGCCAGCAGCTCCCTGGGAAGCAGCGATTATGGAAACACCATATATTTT.

The count of this clone is one. The V call is TRBV2, the J call TRBJ1-6; TRBD1 is a possible D gene (6 bases). This CDR3 spans 13 amino acids. V was shortened by 6 bases and J by 5 bases, with 8 bases between the two germline ends. Germline V gene data show CDR1 as SNHLY and CDR2 as FYNNEI. CDR3 residues: CASSWDNNSPLHF. CDR3 DNA sequence: TGTGCCAGCAGCTGGGACAATAATTCACCCCTCCACTTT.

V and J are TRBV6-1 and TRBJ2-7; the D is unclear. With 2 bases removed from V and 3 bases from J, the gap between germline ends came to 8 bases. From germline, CDR1 is MNHNS and CDR2 SASEGT. CDR3 size: 13 residues. This CDR3 reads CASSEPAYYEQYF. CDR3 DNA: TGTGCCAGCAGTGAACCAGCTTACTACGAGCAGTACTTC.

This chain connects TRBV14 to TRBJ2-3; D not resolved. The germline V gene has CDR1 SGHDN and CDR2 FVKESK. This CDR3 spans 12 amino acids. V shed 0 bases and J shed 7 bases, with 5 bases lying between them. CDR3 sequence: CASSQDSYTQYF. CDR3 nucleotide sequence: TGTGCCAGCAGCCAAGACAGCTATACGCAGTATTTT.